These T cell receptor beta chains were read from a single sample in a study of vaccination and CD4 T cells after COVID-19. What these receptors recognize is not known. One entry per CDR3 protein results from TCRdb running MiXCR on the PCR reads. The data hold about 20,000 distinct CDR3 sequences, with less than 40% observed a single time. The material was CD4+ T cells from blood, cultured in vitro, obtained about 7 months after SARS-CoV-2 vaccination. These receptors originate from a human donor who had recovered from COVID-19. Each CDR3 is given with its conserved first and last residue. A D gene is named only where the DNA matches it firmly. Clone size appears in some rows only: once, few, many, or a class for an expanded clone.

j_gene	d_gene	abundance	v_gene	CDR3aa	CDR3nt
TRBJ1-6	.	.	TRBV12-1	CASSFSYVNSPLHF	TGTGCCAGCAGCTTCTCCTACGTTAATTCACCCCTCCACTTT
TRBJ2-5	.	.	TRBV7-9	CASSLAGVVGIQYF	TGTGCCAGCAGCTTAGCAGGGGTGGTGGGAATCCAGTACTTC
TRBJ1-5	.	.	TRBV19	CASSFRQNYNQPQHF	TGTGCCAGTAGTTTTCGACAGAACTATAATCAGCCCCAGCATTTT
TRBJ1-5	TRBD1	few	TRBV7-9	CASSPGQGNQPQHF	TGTGCCAGCAGCCCAGGACAGGGGAATCAGCCCCAGCATTTT
TRBJ2-7	.	.	TRBV11-2	CASSYSPIRHEQYF	TGTGCCAGCAGCTATAGTCCTATCAGGCACGAGCAGTACTTC
TRBJ2-1	TRBD1	few	TRBV19	CASSHIDRGGGIHEQFF	TGTGCCAGTAGCCACATCGACAGGGGCGGTGGAATCCATGAGCAGTTCTTC
TRBJ1-5	TRBD1	few	TRBV19	CASSIGQGSNQPQHF	TGTGCCAGTAGTATCGGACAGGGAAGCAATCAGCCCCAGCATTTT
TRBJ1-3	TRBD1	.	TRBV15	CATSRTLSGTGDGNTIYF	TGTGCCACCAGCAGAACCTTGAGCGGGACAGGGGACGGAAACACCATATATTTT
TRBJ2-3	.	.	TRBV7-3	CASSLASPPDTQYF	TGTGCCAGCAGCTTAGCGAGTCCCCCAGATACGCAGTATTTT
TRBJ2-1	.	.	TRBV19	CASSYGVLGYNEQFF	TGTGCCAGTAGCTATGGGGTGCTGGGTTACAATGAGCAGTTCTTC
TRBJ2-7	TRBD2	.	TRBV7-6	CASSQPRTSGRARDEQYF	TGTGCCAGCAGCCAACCCAGGACTAGCGGGAGGGCTCGTGACGAGCAGTACTTC
TRBJ2-3	TRBD1	few	TRBV27	CASTGRGLTDTQYF	TGTGCCAGCACCGGCAGGGGGCTCACAGATACGCAGTATTTT
TRBJ2-1	TRBD2	.	TRBV20-1	CSAFGRAYNEQFF	TGCAGTGCTTTCGGGAGGGCCTACAATGAGCAGTTCTTC
TRBJ2-3	.	.	TRBV7-2	CASSRAGINTDTQYF	TGTGCCAGCAGCCGTGCTGGGATCAATACAGATACGCAGTATTTT
TRBJ1-1	.	.	TRBV30	CAWSPTKEAFF	TGTGCCTGGAGTCCAACAAAAGAAGCTTTCTTT
TRBJ1-2	TRBD1	.	TRBV20-1	CSAREQGLDYTF	TGCAGTGCTAGAGAACAGGGGCTGGACTACACCTTC
TRBJ1-6	TRBD1	few	TRBV19	CASSRGNNSPLHF	TGTGCCAGCAGCAGGGGGAATAATTCACCCCTCCACTTT
TRBJ1-1	.	.	TRBV18	CASSPRVVLDTEAFF	TGTGCCAGCTCACCCAGAGTGGTTTTAGACACTGAAGCTTTCTTT
TRBJ2-1	TRBD1	.	TRBV7-2	CASSYRDRAGNEQFF	TGTGCCAGCAGCTATAGGGACAGGGCGGGGAATGAGCAGTTCTTC
TRBJ2-2	.	few	TRBV19	CASTGGLNTGELFF	TGTGCCAGTACAGGTGGACTGAACACCGGGGAGCTGTTTTTT
TRBJ2-1	.	few	TRBV7-3	CASSLEGTYGYNEQFF	TGTGCCAGCAGCTTAGAGGGGACCTACGGGTACAATGAGCAGTTCTTC
TRBJ1-2	.	few	TRBV28	CASSRPLANYGYTF	TGTGCCAGCAGTCGCCCGCTGGCTAACTATGGCTACACCTTC
TRBJ2-1	.	.	TRBV7-3	CASSLRWTRRPYNEQFF	TGTGCCAGCAGCTTAAGGTGGACCCGAAGGCCCTACAATGAGCAGTTCTTC
TRBJ2-5	TRBD2	.	TRBV29-1	CSVYGGETQYF	TGCAGCGTCTACGGGGGGGAGACCCAGTACTTC
TRBJ2-5	.	.	TRBV6-1	CASSTTGRETQYF	TGTGCCAGCAGCACAACAGGCCGGGAGACCCAGTACTTC
TRBJ2-1	TRBD2	few	TRBV20-1	CSARTSGRASDEMRAFF	TGCAGTGCTAGGACTAGCGGGAGAGCCTCCGACGAAATGAGAGCGTTCTTC
TRBJ1-6	.	.	TRBV2	CASRGDGHSPLHF	TGTGCCAGCAGGGGGGACGGCCATTCACCCCTCCACTTT
TRBJ1-5	TRBD1	.	TRBV2	CASGGQQPQHF	TGTGCCAGCGGGGGACAGCAGCCCCAGCATTTT
TRBJ1-5	TRBD1	.	TRBV7-3	CASSLYQGDQPQHF	TGTGCCAGCAGCTTATATCAGGGGGATCAGCCCCAGCATTTT
TRBJ2-6	.	.	TRBV10-3	CAISDGGSGANVLTF	TGTGCCATCAGTGATGGCGGCTCTGGGGCCAACGTCCTGACTTTC
TRBJ2-7	TRBD2	.	TRBV20-1	CSASRTGLAYLAYEQYF	TGCAGTGCTAGTAGAACGGGACTAGCGTATCTTGCCTACGAGCAGTACTTC
TRBJ2-7	.	.	TRBV12-2	CASRVGRISYEQYF	TGTGCAAGTCGCGTTGGACGTATCTCCTACGAGCAGTACTTC
TRBJ2-2	.	.	TRBV20-1	CSPRAFNTGELFF	TGCAGTCCGAGGGCCTTTAACACCGGGGAGCTGTTTTTT
TRBJ1-2	.	.	TRBV29-1	CSAGDDYYGYTF	TGCAGCGCCGGGGATGACTACTATGGCTACACCTTC
TRBJ2-7	.	few	TRBV15	CATSRAGAADYEQYF	TGTGCCACCAGCAGAGCAGGGGCGGCTGACTACGAGCAGTACTTC
TRBJ1-2	TRBD1	few	TRBV28	CASRTDRDVYGYTF	TGTGCCAGCAGAACGGACAGGGATGTATATGGCTACACCTTC
TRBJ2-5	TRBD2	.	TRBV6-1	CASSEAAGEQETQYF	TGTGCCAGCAGTGAAGCAGCGGGAGAACAAGAGACCCAGTACTTC
TRBJ1-1	.	.	TRBV29-1	CSVADGNTEAFF	TGCAGCGTTGCCGACGGAAACACTGAAGCTTTCTTT
TRBJ2-3	.	.	TRBV19	CASSAAPDTQYF	TGTGCCAGTAGTGCAGCGCCAGATACGCAGTATTTT
TRBJ2-3	TRBD2	medium-sized	TRBV7-9	CASSLAEGLADVF	TGTGCCAGCAGCTTAGCCGAGGGACTAGCGGACGTCTTT
TRBJ2-7	.	few	TRBV7-8	CASSLEFVYEQYF	TGTGCCAGCAGCTTAGAATTTGTCTACGAGCAGTACTTC
TRBJ1-2	TRBD1	.	TRBV4-1	CASREDRDYGYTF	TGCGCCAGCAGAGAGGACAGGGACTATGGCTACACCTTC
TRBJ2-7	.	.	TRBV20-1	CSASDPRGYEQYF	TGCAGTGCTTCCGACCCGCGAGGTTACGAGCAGTACTTC
TRBJ2-5	.	.	TRBV5-4	CASSAQVARETQYF	TGTGCCAGCAGCGCCCAAGTGGCGCGGGAGACCCAGTACTTC
TRBJ2-7	TRBD1	.	TRBV10-3	CAIKDRGYEQYF	TGTGCCATCAAGGACAGGGGCTACGAGCAGTACTTC